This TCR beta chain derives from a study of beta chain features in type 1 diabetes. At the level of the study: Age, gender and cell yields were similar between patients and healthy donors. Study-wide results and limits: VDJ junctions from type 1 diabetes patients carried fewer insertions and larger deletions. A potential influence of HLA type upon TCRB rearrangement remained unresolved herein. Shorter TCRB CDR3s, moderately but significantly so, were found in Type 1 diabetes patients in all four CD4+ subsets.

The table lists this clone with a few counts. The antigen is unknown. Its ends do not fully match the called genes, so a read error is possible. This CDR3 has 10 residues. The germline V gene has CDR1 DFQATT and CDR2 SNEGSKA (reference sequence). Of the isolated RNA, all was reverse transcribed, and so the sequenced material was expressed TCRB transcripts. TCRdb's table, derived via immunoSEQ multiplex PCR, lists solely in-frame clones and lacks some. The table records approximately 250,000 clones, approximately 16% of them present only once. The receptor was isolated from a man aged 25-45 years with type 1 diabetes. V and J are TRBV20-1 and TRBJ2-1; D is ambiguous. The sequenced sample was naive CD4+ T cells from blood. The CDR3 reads CSARDTEPFF. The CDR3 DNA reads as TGCAGTGCTAGAGATACCGAGCCGTTCTTC.